This paragraph reports one TCR beta chain. Its specificity is unknown. Assay: immunoSEQ multiplex PCR; the TCRdb copy retains only in-frame clones and omits some. The sample shows millions of clones, approximately 94% of them seen only once. Investigators divided CD4+ cells into CD45RA+ naive and CD45RA-negative memory subsets. Germline CDR1 and CDR2: LGHNA and YNFKEQ. The CDR3 contains 18 residues. The V and J ends lost 6 bases and 1 base, in that order; junction bases with no gene match: 17. The data were obtained in a study of shared clonotypes between healthy human individuals. Regarding the study as a whole: An expected dependence of interdonor clonotype sharing on sequencing depth was noted.

This chain connects TRBV4-2 to TRBJ1-2, with 7 bases matching TRBD1. The sequenced sample consisted of naive CD4+ T cells sorted from blood. Subset described: CD45RA+ positively selected. This receptor was taken from a man between 18 and 29 years old in good health. This CDR3 reads CASRPTGPGGIGNYGYTF. Written as DNA, the CDR3 is TGTGCCAGCAGACCCACAGGGCCAGGGGGGATTGGTAACTATGGCTACACCTTC.